This TCR beta chain was profiled in a study of T cells after yellow fever vaccination. Notes on the study in general: A weaker secondary response peaked on day 5, the primary on day 15.

TCR cDNA, made by 5'RACE template switching, carried an added universal primer site and UMIs. Each CDR3 protein is one row after TCRdb ran MiXCR on the 5' RACE reads. The sample holds approximately 340,000 distinct CDR3 sequences, 8.7% seen once. Concerning this clonotype: Its target is unknown.

Germline values: CDR1 SGHRS, CDR2 YFSETQ. The V end was cut by 8 bases, the J end by 5 bases, with 2 bases between. The CDR3 totals 8 residues. The rearrangement uses TRBV5-1 and TRBJ2-7; D gene ambiguous. The receptor's source is a man aged 18 to 29 who received the YFV17D yellow fever vaccine. The sequenced sample was PBMCs, obtained on the day of the first yellow fever vaccination. In DNA form, the CDR3 reads TGCGCCAGGAACGAGCAGTACTTC. Amino acids: CARNEQYF.